This T cell receptor (beta chain) was documented in a study of beta chain features in type 1 diabetes. Study-level points and caveats: Among patients, naive, central memory and Treg TCRB repertoires appeared more similar than among healthy donors.

Comment on this clone: Its antigen is not identified.

The length of the CDR3 is 14 residues. CDR1 is SGDLS, CDR2 YYNGEE, per germline. J gave up 10 bases and V 4 bases, and 13 bases lay outside the gene matches. The whole isolated RNA underwent reverse transcription, so sequencing captured expressed TCRB transcripts. Method: immunoSEQ multiplex PCR; TCRdb's copy keeps in-frame clones and lacks some. Among 330,000 or so clones, 15% to 20% were seen once, and the ten largest hold under 0.055%. The TCR was taken from a woman in her late teens or twenties in good health. Sequencing input: naive CD4+ T cells from blood. The chain couples TRBV9 to TRBJ1-2; 7 bases fit TRBD1. The CDR3: CASSPRTGLQVYTF. CDR3 DNA: TGTGCCAGCAGCCCGAGGACAGGACTGCAGGTCTACACCTTC.